This passage covers 17 T cell receptor beta chains from one sample sequenced in a study of T-cell memory formation after mild COVID-19. TCRdb re-called the 5' RACE reads with MiXCR, one entry per CDR3 protein. The sample yields some 490,000 distinct CDR3 sequences, 18% seen once. The sequenced sample was PBMCs or a T cell subset sorted from them (not recorded which). These receptors all come from an adult woman who had mild COVID-19 (a few samples of this study predate the infection). Cell type and time point are not known.

This clonotype was recorded a few times. The chain employs TRBV7-8 and TRBJ2-3; D assignment may be TRBD1 or TRBD2 (5 bases each). CDR1 is SGHVS and CDR2 is FQNEAQ in the germline V gene. V gave up 3 bases and J gave up 2 bases, with 15 bases separating them. The CDR3 consists of 16 residues. CDR3 in DNA: TGTGCCAGCAGCTTGGGGCTAGCCACCTTCACAGATACGCAGTATTTT. It translates to CASSLGLATFTDTQYF.

This chain uses TRBV11-2 with TRBJ2-1; D not resolved. The CDR3 totals 12 residues. Trimming stripped 2 bases from V and 8 bases from J, with 7 bases between. Germline assignment: CDR1 SGHAT and CDR2 FQNNGV. The CDR3 DNA sequence: TGTGCCAGCAGCTTATCCATGGATGAGCAGTTCTTC. The encoded protein is CASSLSMDEQFF. The entire variable domain, with the rest obtained from reference TRBV11-2 and TRBJ2-1, is as follows: EAGVAQSPRYKIIEKRQSVAFWCNPISGHATLYWYQQILGQGPKLLIQFQNNGVVDDSQLPKDRFSAERLKGVDSTLKIQPAKLEDSAVYLCASSLSMDEQFFGPGTRLTVL.

This clonotype was counted once. V gene TRBV11-3 combines with J gene TRBJ2-3; perhaps TRBD2 as D (6 bases). The CDR3 is 14 amino acids. The ends were cut back, 5 bases at V and 5 bases at J, with 14 bases in the middle. CDR1 and CDR2 (germline): SGHNT, YENEEA. CDR3 bases: TGTGCCAGCAGCCTTGGGGGGACGGAAGATACGCAGTATTTT. Translating it yields CASSLGGTEDTQYF.

This rearrangement joins TRBV20-1 to TRBJ2-3; TRBD1 aligns across 8 bases. Looked up from germline, CDR1 is DFQATT and CDR2 is SNEGSKA (reference sequence). Trimming removed 5 bases from V and 0 bases from J; junction bases left unmatched: 7. This CDR3 is 15 amino acids long. The CDR3 protein is CSAELTGGSTDTQYF. CDR3 nucleotides: TGCAGTGCTGAATTAACAGGGGGAAGCACAGATACGCAGTATTTT.

Comment on this clonotype: The junction shows a germline mismatch at one end, possibly a read error. The rearrangement joins TRBV6-1 to TRBJ2-7; D call uncertain. The CDR3 contains 13 residues. Germline lookup yields CDR1 MNHNS and CDR2 SASEGT. CDR3 region: CASIESIKYEQYF. CDR3 bases: TGTGCCAGCATTGAATCTATAAAGTACGAGCAGTACTTC.

V gene TRBV7-9 combines with J gene TRBJ1-3, with D unresolved. V was cut by 1 base and J by 3 bases, with 10 bases left in between. The CDR3 spans 15 residues. Germline V gene data show CDR1 as SEHNR and CDR2 as FQNEAQ (reference sequence). The CDR3 loop reads CASSLGGYLGNTIYF. CDR3 nucleotides: TGTGCCAGCAGCTTAGGAGGCTACCTTGGAAACACCATATATTTT.

This clonotype was counted between two and nine times. The V call is TRBV6-2 or TRBV6-3, the J call TRBJ2-3, with D possibly TRBD2 on 5 matching bases. Germline values: CDR1 MNHEY, CDR2 SVGEGT. The CDR3 extends over 18 amino acids. The V and J ends lost 5 bases and 2 bases respectively, with 23 bases between them. The CDR3: CASSALTSLAADTDTQYF. CDR3 sequence (DNA): TGTGCCAGCAGTGCCTTAACATCTCTAGCAGCCGACACAGATACGCAGTATTTT.

The sample holds many counts of this clonotype. The V gene is TRBV25-1, the J gene TRBJ2-3; 9 bases line up with TRBD1. Germline CDR1 and CDR2: MGHDK and SYGVNS. Germline trimming cut 3 bases from V and 3 bases from J; bases unmatched to any gene: 4. The CDR3 is 15 amino acids. The CDR3 coding sequence is TGTGCCAGCAGTGACACCGGGACAGGGACAGATACGCAGTATTTT. Translated, it gives CASSDTGTGTDTQYF.

This clonotype was counted between two and nine times. The chain has TRBV15 and TRBJ2-1; D is undetermined. Germline values: CDR1 LNHNV, CDR2 YYDKDF (reference sequence). V was trimmed by 0 bases and J by 10 bases, leaving 10 bases between them. The CDR3 runs 13 residues. The DNA for the CDR3 is TGTGCCACCAGCAGAGATCCCGCCAGAGAGCAGTTCTTC. Encoded protein: CATSRDPAREQFF.

Many counts were recorded for this clonotype. The J gene is TRBJ2-7, the V gene TRBV29-1; tentative D call: TRBD1 (6 bases). Trimming shortened V by 3 bases and J by 3 bases, and 6 bases separated the two germline ends. The CDR3 covers 11 residues. Germline V CDR1 and CDR2: SQVTM, ANQGSEA. CDR3 DNA sequence: TGCAGCGTTGACAGGGGCTACGAGCAGTACTTC. Translating gives CSVDRGYEQYF.

The chain links TRBV4-2 to TRBJ1-1, with D possibly TRBD1 on 5 matching bases. Trimming took 0 bases from V and 1 from J, leaving 15 bases between them. The germline V gene has CDR1 LGHNA and CDR2 YNFKEQ. The CDR3 totals 17 residues. Here the CDR3 reads CASSQEGVGGWNTEAFF. The DNA for the CDR3 is TGTGCCAGCAGCCAAGAGGGGGTTGGTGGTTGGAACACTGAAGCTTTCTTT.

This clonotype was picked up a small number of times. This rearrangement joins TRBV2 to TRBJ1-3; D may be TRBD1 (5 bases). The germline CDR1 and CDR2 sequences are SNHLY and FYNNEI. This CDR3 contains 13 residues. The germline V and J ends were trimmed by 7 bases and 0 bases, with 7 bases remaining between them. This chain's CDR3 is CASTGDSGNTIYF. CDR3 sequence (DNA): TGTGCCAGCACGGGGGACTCTGGAAACACCATATATTTT.

This chain uses TRBV29-1 with TRBJ2-4; D is possibly TRBD1 (6 bases). The CDR3 is 14 amino acids. From germline, CDR1 is SQVTM and CDR2 ANQGSEA. The V end was cut by 1 base, the J end by 1 base, with 8 bases between. CDR3: CSVEGTGAKNIQYF. CDR3 DNA: TGCAGCGTTGAAGGTACAGGGGCCAAAAACATTCAGTACTTC.

This clonotype was recorded a few times. The chain is built from TRBV19 and TRBJ1-5; 7 bases agree with TRBD1. This CDR3 spans 15 amino acids. CDR1 LNHDA and CDR2 SQIVND come from the germline V gene (reference sequence). V was pared by 6 bases and J by 6 bases, with 11 bases of the junction left unmatched. The CDR3 here is CASRLLQGKRQPQHF. The CDR3 DNA is TGTGCCAGTAGACTCTTACAGGGGAAACGTCAGCCCCAGCATTTT.

This clonotype has only a few counts. The V gene is TRBV7-2, the J gene TRBJ1-1, with 7 positions matching TRBD1. V shed 3 bases, J shed 7 bases, and the junction held 5 bases outside the gene matches. The CDR3 sequence is 13 residues long. Germline-derived CDR1 and CDR2 are SGHTA and FQGNSA. The CDR3 DNA reads TGTGCCAGCAGCTTCGGCAGGGGGTTTGAAGCTTTCTTT. Its translation is CASSFGRGFEAFF.

The chain carries TRBV7-6 and TRBJ2-5; D is perhaps TRBD1 (6 bases). The CDR3 covers 15 residues. V lost 3 bases, J lost 3 bases, and 14 bases lay in between. Germline-derived CDR1 and CDR2 are SGHVS and FNYEAQ. This CDR3 is CASSLGYRVKETQYF. CDR3 bases: TGTGCCAGCAGCTTGGGATACAGGGTGAAAGAGACCCAGTACTTC.

V is TRBV14 and J is TRBJ2-6; possibly TRBD1 for D (5 bases). Trimming took 3 bases from V and 0 from J, leaving 12 bases between them. The germline V gene has CDR1 SGHDN and CDR2 FVKESK. This CDR3 is built from 17 residues. CDR3 DNA sequence: TGTGCCAGCAGCCAGATACAGGCCCTCTCTGGGGCCAACGTCCTGACTTTC. Its protein is CASSQIQALSGANVLTF.